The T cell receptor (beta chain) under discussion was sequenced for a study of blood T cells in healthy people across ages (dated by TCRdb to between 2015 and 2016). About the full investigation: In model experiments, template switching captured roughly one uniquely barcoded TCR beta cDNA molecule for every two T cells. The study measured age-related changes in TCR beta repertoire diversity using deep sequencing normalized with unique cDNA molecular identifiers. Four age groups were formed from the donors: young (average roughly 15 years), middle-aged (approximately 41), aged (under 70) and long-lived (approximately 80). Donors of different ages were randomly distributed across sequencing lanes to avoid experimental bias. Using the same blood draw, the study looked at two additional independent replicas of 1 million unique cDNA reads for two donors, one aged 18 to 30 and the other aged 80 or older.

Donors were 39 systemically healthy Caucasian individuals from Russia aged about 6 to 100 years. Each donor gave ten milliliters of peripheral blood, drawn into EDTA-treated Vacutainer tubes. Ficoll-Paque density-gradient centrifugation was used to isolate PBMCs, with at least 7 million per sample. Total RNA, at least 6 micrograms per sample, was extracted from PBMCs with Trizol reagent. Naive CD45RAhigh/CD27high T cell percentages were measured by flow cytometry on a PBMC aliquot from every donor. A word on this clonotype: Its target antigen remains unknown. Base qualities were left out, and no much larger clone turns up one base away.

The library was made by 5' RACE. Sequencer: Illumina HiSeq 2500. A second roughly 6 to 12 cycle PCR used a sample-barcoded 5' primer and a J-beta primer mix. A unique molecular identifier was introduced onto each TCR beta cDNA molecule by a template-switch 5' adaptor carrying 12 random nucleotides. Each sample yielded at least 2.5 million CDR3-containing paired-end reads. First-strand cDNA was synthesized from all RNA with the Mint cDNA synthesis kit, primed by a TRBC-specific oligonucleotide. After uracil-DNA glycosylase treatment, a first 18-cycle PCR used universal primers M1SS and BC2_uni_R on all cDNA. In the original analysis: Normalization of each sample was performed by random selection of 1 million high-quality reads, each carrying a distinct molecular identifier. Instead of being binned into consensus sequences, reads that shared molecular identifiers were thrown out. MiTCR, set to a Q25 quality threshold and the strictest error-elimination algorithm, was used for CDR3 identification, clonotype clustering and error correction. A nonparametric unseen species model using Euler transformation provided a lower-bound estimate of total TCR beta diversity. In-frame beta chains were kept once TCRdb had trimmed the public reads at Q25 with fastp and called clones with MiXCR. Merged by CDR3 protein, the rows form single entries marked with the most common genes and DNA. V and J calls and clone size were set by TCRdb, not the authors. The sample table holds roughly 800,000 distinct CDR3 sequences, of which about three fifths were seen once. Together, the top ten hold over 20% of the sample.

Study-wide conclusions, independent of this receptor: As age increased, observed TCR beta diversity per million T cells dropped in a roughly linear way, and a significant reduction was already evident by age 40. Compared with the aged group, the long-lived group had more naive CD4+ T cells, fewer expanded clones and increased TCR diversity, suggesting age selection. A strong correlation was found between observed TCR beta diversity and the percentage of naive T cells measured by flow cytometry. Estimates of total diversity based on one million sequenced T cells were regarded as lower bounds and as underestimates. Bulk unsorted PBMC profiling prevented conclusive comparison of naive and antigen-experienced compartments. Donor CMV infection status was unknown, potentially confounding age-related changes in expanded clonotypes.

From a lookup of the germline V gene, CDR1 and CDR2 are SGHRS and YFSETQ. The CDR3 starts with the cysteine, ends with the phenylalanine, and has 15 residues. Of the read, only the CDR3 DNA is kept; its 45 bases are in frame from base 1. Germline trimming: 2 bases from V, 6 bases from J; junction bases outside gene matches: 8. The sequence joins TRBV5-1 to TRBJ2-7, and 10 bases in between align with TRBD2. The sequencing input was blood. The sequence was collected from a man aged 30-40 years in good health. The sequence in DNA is TGCGCCAGCAGCTTTACTAGCGGGGCCTCTCCCGAGCAGTACTTC. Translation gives CASSFTSGASPEQYF. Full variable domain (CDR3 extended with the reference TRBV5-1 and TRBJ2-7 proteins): KAGVTQTPRYLIKTRGQQVTLSCSPISGHRSVSWYQQTPGQGLQFLFEYFSETQRNKGNFPGRFSGRQFSNSRSEMNVSTLELGDSALYLCASSFTSGASPEQYFGPGTRLTVT.